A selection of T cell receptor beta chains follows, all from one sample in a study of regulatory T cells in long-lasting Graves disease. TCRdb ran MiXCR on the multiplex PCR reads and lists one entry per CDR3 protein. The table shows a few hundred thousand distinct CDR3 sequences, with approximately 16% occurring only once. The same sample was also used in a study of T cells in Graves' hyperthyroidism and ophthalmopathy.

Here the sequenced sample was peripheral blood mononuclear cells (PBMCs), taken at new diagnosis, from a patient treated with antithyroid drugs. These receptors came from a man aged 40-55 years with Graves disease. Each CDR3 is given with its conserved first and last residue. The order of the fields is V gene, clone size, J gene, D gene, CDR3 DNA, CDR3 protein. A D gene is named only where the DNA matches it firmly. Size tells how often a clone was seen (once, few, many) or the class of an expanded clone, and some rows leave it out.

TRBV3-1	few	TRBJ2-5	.	TGTGCCAGCAGCCAAACCGCAGGGACCCAGTACTTC	CASSQTAGTQYF
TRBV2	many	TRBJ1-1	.	TGTGCCAGCAGGGGGGGGCGAGAGAACACTGAAGCTTTCTTT	CASRGGRENTEAFF
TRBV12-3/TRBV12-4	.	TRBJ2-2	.	TGTGCCAGCAGTCAAACATCTTACACCGGGGAGCTGTTTTTT	CASSQTSYTGELFF
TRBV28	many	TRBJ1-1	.	TGTGCCAGCAGTTTAAACATGGGTTCGGGGAACACTGAAGCTTTCTTT	CASSLNMGSGNTEAFF
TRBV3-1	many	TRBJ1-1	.	TGTGCCAGCACCACGATGAACACTGAAGCTTTCTTT	CASTTMNTEAFF
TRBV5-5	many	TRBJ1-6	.	TGTGCCAGCAGTTCCTCACCCGAGACGTATTCACCCCTCCACTTT	CASSSSPETYSPLHF
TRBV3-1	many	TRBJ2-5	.	TGTGCCAGCAGCCTCAAGGGACCAGAGACCCAGTACTTC	CASSLKGPETQYF
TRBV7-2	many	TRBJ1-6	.	TGTGCCAGCAGCTACCAGGGGACATCTGATTCACCCCTCCACTTT	CASSYQGTSDSPLHF
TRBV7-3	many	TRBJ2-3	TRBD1	TGTGCCAGCAGCCCACTGGGACAGGTGGCAGATACGCAGTATTTT	CASSPLGQVADTQYF
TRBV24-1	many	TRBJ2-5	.	TGTGCCACCAGTGAAACGCGGACGGGTGGAGAGACCCAGTACTTC	CATSETRTGGETQYF
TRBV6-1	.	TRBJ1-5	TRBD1	TGTGCCAGCAGGCCGGGACAGGGGGCCTGGCAGCCCCAGCATTTT	CASRPGQGAWQPQHF
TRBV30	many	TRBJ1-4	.	TGTGCCTGGAGTGGGGGGACGGGTGAAAAACTGTTTTTT	CAWSGGTGEKLFF
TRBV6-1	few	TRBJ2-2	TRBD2	TGTGCCAGCTCTTCGGGATGGGCTAGCGGGGGTTTGGCCGGGGAGCTGTTTTTT	CASSSGWASGGLAGELFF
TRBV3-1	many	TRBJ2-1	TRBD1	TGTGCCAGCAGCCAAGGGCAGACAGGGGGCTTCGATGAGCAGTTCTTC	CASSQGQTGGFDEQFF
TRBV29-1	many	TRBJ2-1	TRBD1	TGCAGCGTTGGGTGGGACAGGGGGCGGAATGAGCAGTTCTTC	CSVGWDRGRNEQFF
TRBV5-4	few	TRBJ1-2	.	TGTGCCAGCAGCTTGGACAGGAAAGTTGGCTACACCTTC	CASSLDRKVGYTF
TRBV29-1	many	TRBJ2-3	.	TGCAGCGTCGCCTCCGGGCCTCTCACAGATACGCAGTATTTT	CSVASGPLTDTQYF
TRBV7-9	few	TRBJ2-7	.	TGTGCCAGCAGCTCAAGGGGGGGAGCCACCTACGAGCAGTACTTC	CASSSRGGATYEQYF
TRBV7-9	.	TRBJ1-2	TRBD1	TGTGCCAGCAGCTTAGTCTCGACAGGGGGCTATGGCTACACCTTC	CASSLVSTGGYGYTF
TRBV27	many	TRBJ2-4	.	TGTGCCAGCAGTTCCCCCCGAGGAAGGAACATTCAGTACTTC	CASSSPRGRNIQYF
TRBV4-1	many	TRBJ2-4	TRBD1	TGCGCCAGCAGCCCATCGGCGACAGGGATAGTCAAAAACATTCAGTACTTC	CASSPSATGIVKNIQYF
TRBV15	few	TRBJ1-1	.	TGTGCCACCGAGAGGCCGAGGGACCGTCAAGCTTTCTTT	CATERPRDRQAFF
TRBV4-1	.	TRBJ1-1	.	TGCGCCAGCAGCCATGGGACACTTAACACTAACACTGAAGCTTTCTTT	CASSHGTLNTNTEAFF
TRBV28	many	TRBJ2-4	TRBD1	TGTGCCAGCAGCCAACGATGGGCAGGGGGCGCGAGAAACATTCAGTACTTC	CASSQRWAGGARNIQYF
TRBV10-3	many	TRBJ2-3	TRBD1	TGTGCCATCAGCCGGGACAGACACACAGATACGCAGTATTTT	CAISRDRHTDTQYF
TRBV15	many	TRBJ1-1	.	TGTGCCACCAGCAGGCAGGTGGCCACTGAAGCTTTCTTT	CATSRQVATEAFF
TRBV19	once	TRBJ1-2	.	TGTGCCAGTAGCAACGGGCCGGGACACCAGATTCGAGACTATGGCTACACCTTC	CASSNGPGHQIRDYGYTF
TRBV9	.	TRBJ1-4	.	TGTGCCAGCAGCGCCAACCCTAATGAAAAACTGTTTTTT	CASSANPNEKLFF
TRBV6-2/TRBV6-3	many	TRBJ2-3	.	TGTGCCAGCAGTTCCCTCTTTCCAGATACGCAGTATTTT	CASSSLFPDTQYF
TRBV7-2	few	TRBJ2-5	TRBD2	TGTGCCAGCAGCTTAGGGAGACTTATGGGGGGGGGTCGCGGGGAGACCCAGTACTTC	CASSLGRLMGGGRGETQYF